These 3 T cell receptor beta chains came from one sample sequenced in a study of blood T cell repertoires in COVID-19. Measured with immunoSEQ multiplex PCR; TCRdb has only the in-frame clones, and not every one. This sample carries roughly 200,000 clones, 82% of them seen once, and the ten largest clones take about 5%. Input material: PBMCs or T cells enriched from blood (not recorded which). The receptor source for this set is a woman aged 60-75 years with acute COVID-19.

CDR3 sequence reads: CASSFTGGTGELFF. The DNA of the CDR3 is TGCGCCAGCAGCTTTACAGGGGGTACCGGGGAGCTGTTTTTT. The gene calls are TRBV5-1 and TRBJ2-2, with 8 bases matching TRBD1. The CDR3 length is 14 residues. Germline-derived CDR1 and CDR2 are SGHRS and YFSETQ. Losses at the gene ends were 2 bases for V and 5 bases for J; bases not matched to a gene: 2.

The chain has TRBV5-6 and TRBJ1-5, with TRBD1 identical over 7 bases. With V trimmed by 5 bases and J by 9 bases, 14 bases remained unmatched. The CDR3 has 15 amino acids. CDR1 SGHDT and CDR2 YYEEEE come from the germline V gene. The CDR3 spells CASSQGGQLGRPQHF. The CDR3 DNA reads TGTGCCAGCAGTCAGGGGGGACAGCTGGGAAGGCCCCAGCATTTT.

V usage is TRBV19 and J usage is TRBJ1-5; no clear D. Germline CDR1 reads LNHDA; CDR2 reads SQIVND (reference sequence). This CDR3 is built from 13 residues. The V and J ends lost 4 bases and 8 bases respectively, with 12 bases between them. Written as DNA, the CDR3 is TGTGCCAGTAGTACCACCTTCCAGGAGCCCCAGCATTTT. This gives the protein CASSTTFQEPQHF.